The rows below give T cell receptor beta chains drawn from one sample of a study of blood T cell repertoires in COVID-19. Clones were sequenced by immunoSEQ multiplex PCR, and TCRdb holds only the in-frame ones, with some missing. The sample carries roughly 250,000 clones, roughly 93% recorded once. Input material: PBMCs or T cells enriched from blood (not recorded which). These receptors were collected from a woman in her thirties or forties with acute COVID-19. Each CDR3 is given with its conserved first and last residue. The order of the fields is J gene, D gene, clone size, V gene, CDR3 protein, CDR3 DNA. D genes are given only for firm matches. Size values are once, few and many counts, or a class for expanded clones, and some rows have none.

>TRBJ1-2|NA|NA|TRBV4-1
CASSQQTQAPYGYTF
TGCGCCAGCAGCCAACAGACGCAGGCACCATATGGCTACACCTTC
>TRBJ2-3|TRBD1|NA|TRBV7-9
CASSQTGYTQYF
TGTGCCAGCAGCCAGACAGGGTATACGCAGTATTTT
>TRBJ1-5|NA|NA|TRBV12-3/TRBV12-4
CASSLGGQPQHF
TGTGCCAGCAGTTTAGGCGGCCAGCCCCAGCATTTT
>TRBJ1-5|NA|NA|TRBV2
CASSSYSNQPQHF
TGTGCCAGCAGTTCTTATAGCAATCAGCCCCAGCATTTT
>TRBJ1-2|NA|once|TRBV7-9
CASSQIRGLRTPYGYTF
TGTGCCAGCAGCCAAATCAGGGGCCTCCGAACACCATATGGCTACACCTTC
>TRBJ2-7|NA|NA|TRBV21-1
CASSKFGPGALASGMHEQYF
NA
>TRBJ2-5|TRBD2|once|TRBV24-1
CATSDPGTSGRAETQYF
TGTGCCACCAGTGATCCCGGGACTAGCGGGAGGGCCGAGACCCAGTACTTC
>TRBJ1-1|TRBD1|once|TRBV19
CASSIGGQGGTEAFF
TGTGCCAGTAGTATTGGAGGGCAGGGGGGCACTGAAGCTTTCTTT
>TRBJ2-7|TRBD1|NA|TRBV4-2
CASSQDPRRRDRGYYEQYF
TGTGCCAGCAGCCAAGACCCAAGGAGGAGGGACAGGGGCTACTACGAGCAGTACTTC
>TRBJ1-2|NA|NA|TRBV30
CAWSVGGSAGYTF
TGTGCCTGGAGTGTTGGGGGGTCGGCTGGCTACACCTTC
>TRBJ1-1|NA|NA|TRBV6-5
CASFRGMNTEAFF
TGTGCCAGCTTCCGGGGAATGAACACTGAAGCTTTCTTT
>TRBJ2-1|NA|NA|TRBV20-1
CSASSSSFSYNEQFF
TGCAGTGCTAGTAGTAGCTCTTTCTCCTACAATGAGCAGTTCTTC
>TRBJ1-2|TRBD1|NA|TRBV19
CASSDRRQGTGYTF
TGTGCCAGTAGTGACCGAAGACAGGGAACTGGCTACACCTTC
>TRBJ2-3|NA|NA|TRBV18
CASSPRLVSDTQYF
TGTGCCAGCTCACCACGGCTAGTCTCAGATACGCAGTATTTT
>TRBJ1-2|NA|NA|TRBV18
CASSSGGYGYTF
TGTGCCAGCTCATCGGGGGGCTATGGCTACACCTTC
>TRBJ1-5|NA|NA|TRBV28
CASSSGGLNQPQHF
TGTGCCAGCAGTTCTGGAGGGCTCAATCAGCCCCAGCATTTT
>TRBJ1-1|NA|NA|TRBV9
CASSVALNTEAFF
TGTGCCAGCAGCGTAGCTTTGAACACTGAAGCTTTCTTT
>TRBJ2-4|NA|NA|TRBV2
CASAGQTQNIQYF
TGTGCCAGCGCGGGACAGACACAAAACATTCAGTACTTC
>TRBJ2-1|TRBD1|NA|TRBV7-2
CASSLRAGTGGYNEQFF
TGTGCCAGCAGCCTCAGAGCCGGGACAGGGGGCTACAATGAGCAGTTCTTC
>TRBJ2-3|TRBD1|NA|TRBV7-2
CASSGQGGDTQYF
TGTGCCAGCAGCGGACAGGGTGGAGATACGCAGTATTTT
>TRBJ1-1|NA|NA|TRBV6-4
CASRITGNTEAFF
TGTGCCAGCAGAATAACAGGGAACACTGAAGCTTTCTTT
>TRBJ1-4|NA|few|TRBV28
CASSEGRVTNEKLFF
TGTGCCAGCAGCGAAGGGAGAGTTACTAATGAAAAACTGTTTTTT
>TRBJ2-7|TRBD1|NA|TRBV28
CASSTGQPTYEQYF
TGTGCCAGCAGCACGGGACAGCCAACCTACGAGCAGTACTTC
>TRBJ1-2|NA|NA|TRBV6-5
CASSYPPSGSNYGYTF
TGTGCCAGCAGTTACCCCCCCAGTGGTTCGAACTATGGCTACACCTTC
>TRBJ2-3|TRBD1|NA|TRBV11-1
CASTTPGQGEYTQYF
TGTGCCAGCACCACGCCGGGACAGGGTGAATATACGCAGTATTTT
>TRBJ1-4|NA|NA|TRBV21-1
CASWRINEKLFF
TGTGCCAGCTGGCGGATAAATGAAAAACTGTTTTTT
>TRBJ1-1|TRBD1|NA|TRBV15
CATSRDRGQGRTEAFF
TGTGCCACCAGCAGAGATCGGGGACAGGGGAGGACTGAAGCTTTCTTT
>TRBJ1-1|NA|few|TRBV7-2
CASSHGVGITEAFF
TGTGCCAGCAGCCACGGGGTAGGAATAACTGAAGCTTTCTTT
>TRBJ2-1|TRBD1|NA|TRBV5-6
CASSLDPGTGRFF
TGTGCCAGCAGCTTGGATCCCGGGACAGGCCGGTTCTTC
>TRBJ2-7|TRBD2|once|TRBV28
CAARGSGGLYEQYF
TGTGCCGCCCGAGGGAGCGGGGGGCTCTACGAGCAGTACTTC
>TRBJ2-2|TRBD2|NA|TRBV28
CASRPNSLAGAGELFF
TGTGCCAGCAGACCCAACTCGCTAGCGGGGGCCGGGGAGCTGTTTTTT
>TRBJ1-1|NA|NA|TRBV28
CATGGLNTEAFF
TGTGCCACGGGGGGGTTGAACACTGAAGCTTTCTTT
>TRBJ2-3|NA|NA|TRBV28
CASSSWGGATDTQYF
TGTGCCAGCTCATCGTGGGGCGGGGCCACAGATACGCAGTATTTT
>TRBJ1-2|TRBD1|NA|TRBV5-1
CASSFYPGQGGYGYTF
TGCGCCAGCAGCTTCTACCCAGGACAGGGGGGCTATGGCTACACCTTC
>TRBJ2-7|TRBD1|NA|TRBV7-2
CASSLAGTGVEQYF
TGTGCCAGCAGCTTAGCAGGGACAGGGGTCGAGCAGTACTTC
>TRBJ2-1|NA|NA|TRBV3-1/TRBV3-2
CASSRLRPSSYNEQFF
TGTGCCAGCAGCCGCCTGAGGCCGAGCTCCTACAATGAGCAGTTCTTC
>TRBJ1-5|TRBD1|NA|TRBV7-2
CASSPGTGQYSNQPQHF
TGTGCCAGCAGCCCTGGGACAGGGCAATATAGCAATCAGCCCCAGCATTTT
>TRBJ2-2|TRBD2|NA|TRBV3-1/TRBV3-2
CASSQGPGAGGNTGELFF
TGTGCCAGCAGCCAAGGGCCCGGAGCGGGGGGGAACACCGGGGAGCTGTTTTTT
>TRBJ1-3|NA|once|TRBV24-1
CATSDPRGSGNTIYF
TGTGCCACCAGTGACCCCAGGGGTTCGGGAAACACCATATATTTT
>TRBJ1-1|TRBD1|NA|TRBV27
CASSEGGQGRRSEAFF
TGTGCCAGCAGCGAAGGGGGACAGGGGAGGCGCTCTGAAGCTTTCTTT
>TRBJ1-1|TRBD1|NA|TRBV15
CATSRGTDRGLMYTEAFF
TGTGCCACCAGCAGAGGGACCGACAGGGGGCTTATGTACACTGAAGCTTTCTTT
>TRBJ2-3|NA|NA|TRBV11-3
CASSLSAGVDTQYF
TGTGCCAGCAGCTTAAGTGCCGGGGTAGATACGCAGTATTTT
>TRBJ2-1|NA|NA|TRBV6-5
CASSQFRGYNEQFF
TGTGCCAGCAGTCAGTTTCGGGGGTACAATGAGCAGTTCTTC
>TRBJ2-7|TRBD1|once|TRBV25-1
CASSKGTAYEQYF
TGTGCCAGCAGTAAGGGGACAGCTTACGAGCAGTACTTC